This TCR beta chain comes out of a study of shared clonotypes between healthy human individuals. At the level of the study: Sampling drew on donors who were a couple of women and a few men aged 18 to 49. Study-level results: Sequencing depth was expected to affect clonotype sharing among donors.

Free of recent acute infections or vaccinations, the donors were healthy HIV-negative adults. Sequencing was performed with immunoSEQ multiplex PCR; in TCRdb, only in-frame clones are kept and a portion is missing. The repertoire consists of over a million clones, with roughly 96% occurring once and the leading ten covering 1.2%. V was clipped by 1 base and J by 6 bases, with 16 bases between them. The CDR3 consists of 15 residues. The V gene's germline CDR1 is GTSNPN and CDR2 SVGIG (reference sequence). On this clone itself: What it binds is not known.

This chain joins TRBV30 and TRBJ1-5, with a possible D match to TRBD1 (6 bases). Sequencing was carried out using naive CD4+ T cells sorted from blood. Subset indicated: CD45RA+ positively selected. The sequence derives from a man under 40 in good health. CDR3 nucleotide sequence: TGTGCCTGGAGTGCCGGCGGCAGGGGTACTCAGCCCCAGCATTTT. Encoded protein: CAWSAGGRGTQPQHF.